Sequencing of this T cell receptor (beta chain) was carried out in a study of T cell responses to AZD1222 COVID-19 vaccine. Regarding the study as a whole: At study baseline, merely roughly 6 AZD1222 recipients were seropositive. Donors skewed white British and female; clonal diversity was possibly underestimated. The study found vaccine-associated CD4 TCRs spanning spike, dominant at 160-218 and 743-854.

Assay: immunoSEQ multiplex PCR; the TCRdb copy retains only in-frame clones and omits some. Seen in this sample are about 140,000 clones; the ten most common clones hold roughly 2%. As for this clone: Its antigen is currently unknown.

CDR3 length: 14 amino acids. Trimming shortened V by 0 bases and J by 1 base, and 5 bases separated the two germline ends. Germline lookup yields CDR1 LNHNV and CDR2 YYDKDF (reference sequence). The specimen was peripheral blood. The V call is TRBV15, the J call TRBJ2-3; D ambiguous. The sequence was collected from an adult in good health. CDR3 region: CATSREHRTDTQYF. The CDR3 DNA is TGTGCCACCAGCAGAGAACACCGCACAGATACGCAGTATTTT. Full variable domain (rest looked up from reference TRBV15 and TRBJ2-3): DAMVIQNPRYQVTQFGKPVTLSCSQTLNHNVMYWYQQKSSQAPKLLFHYYDKDFNNEADTPDNFQSRRPNTSFCFLDIRSPGLGDTAMYLCATSREHRTDTQYFGPGTRLTVL.